The following is a TCR beta chain sequence with its context. V lost 0 bases to trimming and J lost 5 bases; unmatched junction nucleotides: 5. CDR3 length equals 15 residues. CDR1 and CDR2 from the germline V gene are SGDLS and YYNGEE. The record originates from a study of CD8 T cells in Susac syndrome. With random hexamers, reverse transcription was performed on about 0.5 to 1 ug of RNA. MiXCR was run by TCRdb on the immunoSEQ multiplex PCR reads, yielding one entry per CDR3 protein. The sample comprises about 240,000 distinct CDR3 sequences, almost 97% of which are singletons, and around 0.093% rests with the top ten.

V is TRBV9 and J is TRBJ2-1; 7 bases fit TRBD2. Specimen: CD4+ T cells from PBMCs. This TCR derives from a human donor with Susac syndrome. CDR3 amino acids: CASSVDGTTNNEQFF. The CDR3 DNA reads TGTGCCAGCAGCGTAGATGGGACTACCAACAATGAGCAGTTCTTC.